The present entry profiles one TCR beta chain with its context. This clonotype appeared a few times. The specificity of this receptor is unknown. No clone much larger than this one lies a single base away; base qualities are absent. The sample is drawn from a study of human T cells and chemical hapten exposure (dated by TCRdb to the early 2020s). As for the study more broadly: For sensitization, 2% DPC in acetone was applied to an approximately 2 cm by approximately 2 cm area of upper inner arm skin. Libraries were pooled for sequencing, and variation in per-sample TCR yields was attributed mainly to small differences in library volumes within the pool. Patch tests used Finn chambers with 0.01% DPC on the upper back, scored after 6 days by International Contact Dermatitis Research Group standards. Twenty-nine alopecia patients provided blood for TCR sequencing at one to four time points (pre-sensitization, 2, 6 and 24 weeks). The mostly female patient cohort included alopecia areata with under or over 50% scalp involvement, alopecia totalis and alopecia universalis. Blood samples were taken from patients before sensitization (week 0) and at 2, 6 and about 24 weeks after DPC sensitization. Weekly therapeutic DPC doses were additionally applied to the scalp of patients throughout the roughly 24-week study period. This study followed changes in the peripheral blood TCR repertoire in vivo during primary and secondary sensitization of alopecia patients to the hapten diphenylcyclopropenone (DPC).

The intended sense of this specimen's time point label: patch test 1, 2 weeks after DPC sensitization. Per the publication, the treatment or condition label means: therapeutic diphenylcyclopropenone sensitization with weekly scalp DPC. At each patch-test visit, blood was drawn before the patch test was applied. Eligible patients were aged 18 to 70, diagnosed with alopecia, deemed suitable for DPC therapy, and excluded if pregnant. Total RNA was isolated from unfractionated whole blood collected in Tempus Blood RNA tubes. On the study overall, not on this receptor specifically: Compared with pre-sensitization or healthy control sets, expanded TCRs formed significantly more large CDR3 similarity clusters, which is consistent with antigen-driven responses. After repeated subsampling, the strength of the expansion versus patch-test correlation and the threshold at which it became significant changed. Patch test score correlated positively with the number of PT1 expanded TCRs, reaching significance at thresholds 8, 16 and 32 but not at 4. DPC sensitization did not change the number of TCRs with a frequency above 1 in 1000, and there was no evidence of changes in global repertoire structure. All patients had alopecia, a presumed autoimmune disease, so their immune response might differ from that of healthy individuals.

Reading from cysteine to phenylalanine, the CDR3 counts 13 amino acids. The read is trimmed to its CDR3 DNA, 39 bases read in frame from base 1. V trim: 5 bases; J trim: 2 bases; unmatched bases: 3. The germline V gene encodes CDR1 MNHEY and CDR2 SVGEGT. Libraries came from RACE. TCRdb names NextSeq 500 as the instrument used. During library preparation, unique molecular identifiers were attached to individual cDNA molecules so that TCRs could be counted in a quantitative, reproducible way. From each blood RNA sample, both TCR alpha and TCR beta chains were sequenced. The published analysis was carried out like this. The median number of TCRs per sample was over 85,000, ranging from about 20,000 to 750,000. V, J and CDR3 annotation of the TCR reads was carried out using the Decombinator software suite. To make PS versus PT1 abundance plots, every sample was subsampled to the same number of TCRs (28,000). TCRs were defined as expanded if absent before sensitization and observed at least eight times at the 2-week time point. Clones were called with MiXCR by TCRdb after fastp trimmed the public reads at Q25, and only in-frame beta chains were retained. Duplicate CDR3 protein sequences are folded into a single record with the most common DNA and genes. The V and J calls come from TCRdb's annotation, not from the publication. In all, the sample holds around 71,000 distinct CDR3 sequences, and approximately 9.4% of those were seen once. The leading ten clones occupy roughly 3.3% of the sample.

Source: whole blood, taken in connection with sensitization to the hapten diphenylcyclopropenone (DPC). The clonotype originates from a woman aged 40-49 years with alopecia areata. Some clones in this sample may be carry-over from other donors' samples. The chain is encoded by TRBV6-2 or TRBV6-3 joined to TRBJ2-7, with 7 middle bases fitting TRBD1. The nucleotide sequence reads TGTGCCAGCAGTCGGGACAGTACCTACGAGCAGTACTTC. Protein translation: CASSRDSTYEQYF.